Each of the 15 T cell receptor beta chains below was sequenced from the same sample in a study of T cell repertoires in cytomegalovirus infection. These receptors have no identified antigens. TCRdb re-called the reads with MiXCR, one entry per CDR3 protein. Of 700,000 to 850,000 distinct CDR3 sequences listed, around a third are singletons. Sequenced material: cultured CD8+ T cells from PBMCs, taken from culture after CMV antigen stimulation. Source of these receptors: a human donor in good health (CMV status not recorded). Some clones in this sample may be carry-over from other donors' samples.

This clonotype was recorded a few times. The chain recombines TRBV12-3 or TRBV12-4 with TRBJ2-2; 8 bases are shared with TRBD1. J lost 14 bases, V lost 6 bases, and 11 bases had no gene match. There are 13 residues in the CDR3. As DNA, the CDR3 is TGTGCCAGCAGGGATCCAGGGGGCGCAGGACTGTTTTTT. Protein sequence: CASRDPGGAGLFF.

This clonotype was counted between two and nine times. The chain links TRBV5-1 to TRBJ2-2; D unresolved. Germline lookup yields CDR1 SGHRS and CDR2 YFSETQ. The V end was cut by 7 bases, the J end by 6 bases, with 7 bases between. The CDR3 covers 11 residues. The CDR3 is CASAESGELFF. CDR3 coding DNA: TGCGCCAGCGCTGAATCCGGGGAGCTGTTTTTT.

This clonotype was picked up many times. J is TRBJ2-2 and V is TRBV7-8; maybe TRBD2 (7 bases). The CDR3 has 15 amino acids. Germline CDR1 reads SGHVS; CDR2 reads FQNEAQ. V lost 1 base and J lost 3, with 9 bases in between. The CDR3 sequence is CASSLVGGHTGELFF. As DNA, the CDR3 is TGTGCCAGCAGCTTAGTCGGGGGGCACACCGGGGAGCTGTTTTTT.

The chain couples TRBV27 to TRBJ1-2; D remains ambiguous. V was trimmed by 3 bases and J by 7 bases, leaving 12 bases between them. The CDR3 spans 13 residues. The germline V gene encodes CDR1 MNHEY and CDR2 SMNVEV (reference sequence). The CDR3 sequence is CASSFGVTSGYTF. CDR3 in DNA: TGTGCCAGCAGTTTTGGCGTAACCTCTGGCTACACCTTC.

This clonotype turned up a few times. This chain uses TRBV19 with TRBJ1-1; TRBD1 matches 11 bases. Germline lookup yields CDR1 LNHDA and CDR2 SQIVND (reference sequence). The CDR3 consists of 14 residues. J lost 4 bases, V lost 8 bases, and 6 bases had no gene match. The DNA for the CDR3 is TGTGCCAGTGGGACCGGGACAGGGGGCACTGAAGCTTTCTTT. This encodes CASGTGTGGTEAFF.

This chain joins TRBV27 and TRBJ1-5; the D is unclear. Germline CDR1 is MNHEY and CDR2 is SMNVEV (reference sequence). Trimming removed 6 bases at V and 2 bases at J, with 11 bases between. The CDR3 contains 14 residues. CDR3 coding DNA: TGTGCCAGCAGACTTAGCAACGGCAATCAGCCCCAGCATTTT. Its translation is CASRLSNGNQPQHF.

This clonotype was picked up many times. The chain employs TRBV7-2 and TRBJ2-3, with 10 bases lining up with TRBD2. Germline CDR1 and CDR2: SGHTA and FQGNSA. Trimming cost V 1 base and J 0 bases; bases outside gene matches: 7. The CDR3 is 18 amino acids. CDR3: CASSLVSGGIESTDTQYF. The CDR3 nucleotides read TGTGCCAGCAGCTTAGTTAGCGGGGGGATTGAGAGCACAGATACGCAGTATTTT. Full variable domain (rest looked up from reference TRBV7-2 and TRBJ2-3): GAGVSQSPSNKVTEKGKDVELRCDPISGHTALYWYRQSLGQGLEFLIYFQGNSAPDKSGLPSDRFSAERTGGSVSTLTIQRTQQEDSAVYLCASSLVSGGIESTDTQYFGPGTRLTVL.

This clonotype was recorded a few times. The chain has TRBV6-1 and TRBJ2-7; D unresolved. From germline, CDR1 is MNHNS and CDR2 SASEGT. CDR3 length: 16 amino acids. V lost 4 bases to trimming and J lost 3 bases, with 19 bases between them. CDR3 in DNA: TGTGCCAGCAGTGTGGTGGCCTCCGACCCATTCTACGAGCAGTACGTC. It codes for CASSVVASDPFYEQYV.

The rearrangement joins TRBV6-2 or TRBV6-3 to TRBJ1-2, with D tentatively TRBD1 (5 bases). The CDR3 has 14 residues. Trimming left V 8 bases short and J 3 bases short, with 16 bases between. CDR1 and CDR2 (germline): MNHEY, SVGEGT. CDR3 nucleotides: TGTGCCAGCGGAGGGCAGGGAGTCGACTATGGCTACACCTTC. Protein sequence: CASGGQGVDYGYTF.

On this clonotype itself: An end of the junction differs from the germline gene, which may be a read error. This sequence joins TRBV4-1 and TRBJ1-1, with 7 bases identical to TRBD1. This CDR3 has 13 amino acids. The germline CDR1 and CDR2 sequences are MGHRA and YSYEKL. CDR3 bases: TGTGCCAGCAGCCAGGCCCGGGACAGCGAAGCTTTCTTT. It specifies CASSQARDSEAFF.

The J gene is TRBJ1-2, the V gene TRBV9, with D hard to call. CDR1 SGDLS and CDR2 YYNGEE come from the germline V gene. This CDR3 comprises 14 residues. Trimming removed 4 bases from V and 4 bases from J, with 14 bases in between. The CDR3 DNA reads TGTGCCAGCAGCCCCTTCGGGCCAAGCTATGGCTACACCTTC. It specifies CASSPFGPSYGYTF. Looking up the rest from reference TRBV9 and TRBJ1-2 gives the full variable domain: DSGVTQTPKHLITATGQRVTLRCSPRSGDLSVYWYQQSLDQGLQFLIQYYNGEERAKGNILERFSAQQFPDLHSELNLSSLELGDSALYFCASSPFGPSYGYTFGSGTRLTVV.

This chain uses TRBV15 with TRBJ1-1; 8 bases align to TRBD1. The germline CDR1 and CDR2 sequences are LNHNV and YYDKDF (reference sequence). Germline trimming cut 2 bases from V and 3 bases from J; bases unmatched to any gene: 5. The CDR3 contains 15 residues. CDR3 loop: CATSRPTGADTEAFF. The CDR3 region has the DNA TGTGCCACCAGCAGACCGACAGGGGCGGACACTGAAGCTTTCTTT.

This clonotype occurred a few times. The chain carries TRBV5-5 and TRBJ2-5, with 12 bases fitting TRBD2. V was pared by 4 bases and J by 9 bases, with 10 bases of the junction left unmatched. The CDR3 consists of 15 residues. Germline CDR1 is SGHKS and CDR2 is YYEKEE (reference sequence). CDR3 DNA sequence: TGTGCCAGCAGCCAGGGACTAGCGGGTTCTGACTCCCAGTACTTC. Protein product: CASSQGLAGSDSQYF.

This clonotype was seen many times. This chain uses TRBV7-6 with TRBJ2-2; 12 bases line up with TRBD2. Germline CDR1 reads SGHVS; CDR2 reads FNYEAQ. This CDR3 is built from 17 residues. V was pared by 1 base and J by 2 bases, with 2 bases of the junction left unmatched. CDR3 nucleotides: TGTGCCAGCAGCTTAGTACTAGCGGGAGGCAACACCGGGGAGCTGTTTTTT. Residues: CASSLVLAGGNTGELFF.

In its sample, this clonotype was seen once. Since no conserved phenylalanine or tryptophan closes the CDR3, a read error is the likely cause. The rearrangement joins TRBV6-5 to TRBJ2-1; D perhaps matches TRBD1 (6 bases). V lost 5 bases and J 0 bases, leaving 11 bases between the germline ends. The germline V gene encodes CDR1 MNHEY and CDR2 SVGAGI. CDR3 length: 15 amino acids. CDR3 amino acids: CASSLDRSSYNEQFS. The CDR3 bases are TGTGCCAGCAGTCTCGACAGGAGCTCCTACAATGAGCAGTTCTCC.